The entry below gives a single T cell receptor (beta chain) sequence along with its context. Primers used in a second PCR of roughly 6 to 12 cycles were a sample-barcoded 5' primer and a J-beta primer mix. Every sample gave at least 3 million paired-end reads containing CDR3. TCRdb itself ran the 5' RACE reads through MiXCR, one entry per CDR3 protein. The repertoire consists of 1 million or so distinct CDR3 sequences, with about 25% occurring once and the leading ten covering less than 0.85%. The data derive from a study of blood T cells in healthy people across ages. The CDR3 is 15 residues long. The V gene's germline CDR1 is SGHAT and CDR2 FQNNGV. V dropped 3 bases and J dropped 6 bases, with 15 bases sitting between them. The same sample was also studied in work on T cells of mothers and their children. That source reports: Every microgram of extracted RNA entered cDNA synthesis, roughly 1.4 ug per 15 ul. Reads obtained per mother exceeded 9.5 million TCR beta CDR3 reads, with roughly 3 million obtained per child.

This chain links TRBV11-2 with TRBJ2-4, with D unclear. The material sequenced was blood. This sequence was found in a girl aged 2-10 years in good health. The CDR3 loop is CASSFPIMRLNIQYF. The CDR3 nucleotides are TGTGCCAGCAGCTTTCCCATTATGCGTTTAAACATTCAGTACTTC.